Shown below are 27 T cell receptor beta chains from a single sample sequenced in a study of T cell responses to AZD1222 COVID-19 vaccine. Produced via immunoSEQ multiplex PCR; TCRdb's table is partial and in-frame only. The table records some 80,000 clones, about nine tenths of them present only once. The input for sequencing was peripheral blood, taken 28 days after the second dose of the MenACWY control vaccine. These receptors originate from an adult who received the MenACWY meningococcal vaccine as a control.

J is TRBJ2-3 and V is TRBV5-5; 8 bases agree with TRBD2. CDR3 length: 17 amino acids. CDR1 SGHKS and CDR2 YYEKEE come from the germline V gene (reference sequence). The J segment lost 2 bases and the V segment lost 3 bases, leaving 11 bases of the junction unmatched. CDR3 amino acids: CASSYTAGGLFTDTQYF. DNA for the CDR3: TGTGCCAGCAGCTATACCGCGGGGGGACTATTCACAGATACGCAGTATTTT. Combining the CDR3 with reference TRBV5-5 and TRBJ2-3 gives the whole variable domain DAGVTQSPTHLIKTRGQQVTLRCSPISGHKSVSWYQQVLGQGPQFIFQYYEKEERGRGNFPDRFSARQFPNYSSELNVNALLLGDSALYLCASSYTAGGLFTDTQYFGPGTRLTVL.

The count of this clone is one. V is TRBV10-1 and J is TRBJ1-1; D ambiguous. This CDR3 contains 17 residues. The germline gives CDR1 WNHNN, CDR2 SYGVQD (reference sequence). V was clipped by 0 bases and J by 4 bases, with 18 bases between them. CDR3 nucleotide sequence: TGCGCCAGCAGTGAGTCGAGTGACCGGGAGGAGGGCACTGAAGCTTTCTTT. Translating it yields CASSESSDREEGTEAFF.

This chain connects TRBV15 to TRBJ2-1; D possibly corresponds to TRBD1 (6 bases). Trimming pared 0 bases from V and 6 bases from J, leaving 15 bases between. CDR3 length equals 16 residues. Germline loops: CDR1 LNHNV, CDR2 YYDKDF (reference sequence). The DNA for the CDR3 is TGTGCCACCAGCAGAGATTATCAGGGGTATAGCAATGAGCAGTTCTTC. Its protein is CATSRDYQGYSNEQFF.

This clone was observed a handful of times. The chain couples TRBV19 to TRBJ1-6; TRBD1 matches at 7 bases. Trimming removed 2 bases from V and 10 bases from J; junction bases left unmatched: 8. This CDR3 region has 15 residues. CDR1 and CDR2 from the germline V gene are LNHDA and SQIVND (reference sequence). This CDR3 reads CASSIWDSNRSPLHF. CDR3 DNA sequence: TGTGCCAGTAGTATATGGGACAGTAACAGGTCACCCCTCCACTTT.

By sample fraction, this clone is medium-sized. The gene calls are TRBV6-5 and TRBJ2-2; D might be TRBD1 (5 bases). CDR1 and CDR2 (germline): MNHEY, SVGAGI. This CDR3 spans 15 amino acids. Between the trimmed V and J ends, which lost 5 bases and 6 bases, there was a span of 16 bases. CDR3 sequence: CASSPQMGPSGELFF. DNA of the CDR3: TGTGCCAGCAGTCCCCAAATGGGGCCCTCCGGGGAGCTGTTTTTT.

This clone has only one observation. The CDR3 protein is CASSSDLGQGIQPQHF. CDR3 DNA: TGTGCCAGCAGTTCCGATCTGGGACAGGGAATTCAGCCCCAGCATTTT. The V gene is TRBV2, the J gene TRBJ1-5; 9 bases are shared with TRBD1. This CDR3 region has 16 residues. The J segment lost 6 bases and the V segment lost 5 bases, leaving 11 bases of the junction unmatched. Looked up from germline, CDR1 is SNHLY and CDR2 is FYNNEI. The entire variable domain, with the rest obtained from reference TRBV2 and TRBJ1-5, is as follows: EPEVTQTPSHQVTQMGQEVILRCVPISNHLYFYWYRQILGQKVEFLVSFYNNEISEKSEIFDDQFSVERPDGSNFTLKIRSTKLEDSAMYFCASSSDLGQGIQPQHFGDGTRLSIL.

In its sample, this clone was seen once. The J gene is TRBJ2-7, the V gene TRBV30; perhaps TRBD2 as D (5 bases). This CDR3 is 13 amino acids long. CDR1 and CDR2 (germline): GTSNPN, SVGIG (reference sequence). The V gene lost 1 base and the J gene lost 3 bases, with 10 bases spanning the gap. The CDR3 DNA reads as TGTGCCTGGAGTGGGGCCGGGATCTACGAGCAGTACTTC. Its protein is CAWSGAGIYEQYF.

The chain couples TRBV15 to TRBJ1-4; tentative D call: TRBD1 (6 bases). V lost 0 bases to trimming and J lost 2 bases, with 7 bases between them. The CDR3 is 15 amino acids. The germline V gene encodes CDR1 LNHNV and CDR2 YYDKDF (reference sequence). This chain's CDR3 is CATSRDRGTNEKLFF. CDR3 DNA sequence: TGTGCCACCAGCAGAGATAGGGGGACTAATGAAAAACTGTTTTTT.

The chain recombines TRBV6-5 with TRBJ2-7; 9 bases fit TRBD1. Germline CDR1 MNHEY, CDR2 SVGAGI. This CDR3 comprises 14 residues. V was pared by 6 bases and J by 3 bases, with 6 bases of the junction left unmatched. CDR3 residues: CASSPGTGSYEQYF. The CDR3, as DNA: TGTGCCAGCAGCCCCGGGACAGGGAGCTACGAGCAGTACTTC.

The CDR3 sequence: CASSLTHTQYF. The CDR3 region has the DNA TGTGCCAGCAGTCTTACACATACGCAGTATTTT. The rearrangement joins TRBV28 to TRBJ2-3; D ambiguous. The V end lost 5 bases, the J end lost 7 bases, and 7 bases lay between the germline ends. There are 11 residues in the CDR3. CDR1 and CDR2 from the germline V gene are MDHEN and SYDVKM.

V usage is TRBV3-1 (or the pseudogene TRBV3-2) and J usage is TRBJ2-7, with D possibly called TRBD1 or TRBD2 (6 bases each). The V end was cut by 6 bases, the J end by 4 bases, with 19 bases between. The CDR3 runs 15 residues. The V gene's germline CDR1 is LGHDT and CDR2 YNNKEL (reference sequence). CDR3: CASSGGQGALYEQYF. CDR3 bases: TGTGCCAGCAGTGGGGGGCAGGGTGCTTTATACGAGCAGTACTTC.

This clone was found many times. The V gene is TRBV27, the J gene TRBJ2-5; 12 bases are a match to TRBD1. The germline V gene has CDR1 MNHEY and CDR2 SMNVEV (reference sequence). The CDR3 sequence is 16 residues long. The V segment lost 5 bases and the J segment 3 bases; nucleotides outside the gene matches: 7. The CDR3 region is CASSTGQGAIEETQYF. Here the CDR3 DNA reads TGTGCCAGCAGTACGGGACAGGGGGCGATTGAAGAGACCCAGTACTTC.

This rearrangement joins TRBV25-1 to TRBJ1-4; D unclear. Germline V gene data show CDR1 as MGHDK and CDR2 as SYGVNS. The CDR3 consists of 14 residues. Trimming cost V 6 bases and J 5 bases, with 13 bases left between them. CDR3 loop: CASSATRFNEKLFF. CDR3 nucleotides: TGTGCCAGCAGCGCGACAAGGTTCAATGAAAAACTGTTTTTT.

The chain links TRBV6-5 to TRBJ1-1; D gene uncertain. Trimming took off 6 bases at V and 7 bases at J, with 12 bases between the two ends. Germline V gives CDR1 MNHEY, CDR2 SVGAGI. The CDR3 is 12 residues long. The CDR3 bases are TGTGCCAGCAGCCGGGTTATCGGTGAAGCTTTCTTT. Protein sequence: CASSRVIGEAFF.

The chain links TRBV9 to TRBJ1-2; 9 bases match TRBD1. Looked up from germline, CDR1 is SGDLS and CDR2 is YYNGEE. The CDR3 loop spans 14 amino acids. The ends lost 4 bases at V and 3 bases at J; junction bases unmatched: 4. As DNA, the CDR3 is TGTGCCAGCAGCCTGGGACAGGGCTACTATGGCTACACCTTC. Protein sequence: CASSLGQGYYGYTF.

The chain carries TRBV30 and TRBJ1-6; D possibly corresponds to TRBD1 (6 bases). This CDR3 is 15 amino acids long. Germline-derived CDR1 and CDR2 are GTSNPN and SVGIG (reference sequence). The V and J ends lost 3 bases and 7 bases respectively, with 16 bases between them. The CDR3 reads CAWRQGPVGNSPLHF. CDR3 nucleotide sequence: TGTGCCTGGAGACAGGGACCTGTTGGAAATTCACCCCTCCACTTT.

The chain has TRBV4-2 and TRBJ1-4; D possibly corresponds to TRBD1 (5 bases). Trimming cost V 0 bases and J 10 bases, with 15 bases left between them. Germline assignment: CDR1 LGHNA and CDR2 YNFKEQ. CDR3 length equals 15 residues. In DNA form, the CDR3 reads TGTGCCAGCAGCCAAGAGAAGTTGGCAGGGCCAAAACTGTTTTTT. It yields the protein CASSQEKLAGPKLFF.

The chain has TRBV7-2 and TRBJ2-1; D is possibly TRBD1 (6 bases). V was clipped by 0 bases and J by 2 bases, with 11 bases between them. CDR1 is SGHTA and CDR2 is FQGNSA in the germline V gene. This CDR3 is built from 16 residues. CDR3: CASSLARRTAYNEQFF. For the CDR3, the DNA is TGTGCCAGCAGCTTAGCTCGGCGGACAGCCTACAATGAGCAGTTCTTC.

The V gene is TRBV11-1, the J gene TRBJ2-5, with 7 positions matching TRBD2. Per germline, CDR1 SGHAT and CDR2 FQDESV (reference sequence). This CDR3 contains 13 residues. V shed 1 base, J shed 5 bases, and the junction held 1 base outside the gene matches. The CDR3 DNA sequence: TGTGCCAGCAGCTTAGGTAGCGGGGAGACCCAGTACTTC. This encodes CASSLGSGETQYF. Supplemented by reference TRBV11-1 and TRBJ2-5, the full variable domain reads EAEVAQSPRYKITEKSQAVAFWCDPISGHATLYWYRQILGQGPELLVQFQDESVVDDSQLPKDRFSAERLKGVDSTLKIQPAELGDSAMYLCASSLGSGETQYFGPGTRLLVL.

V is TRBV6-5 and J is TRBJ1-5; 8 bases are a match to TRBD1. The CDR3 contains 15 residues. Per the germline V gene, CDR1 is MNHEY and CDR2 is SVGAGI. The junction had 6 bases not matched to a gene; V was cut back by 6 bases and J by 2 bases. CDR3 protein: CASSLGQGRNQPQHF. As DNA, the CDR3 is TGTGCCAGCAGCCTAGGACAGGGCCGCAATCAGCCCCAGCATTTT.

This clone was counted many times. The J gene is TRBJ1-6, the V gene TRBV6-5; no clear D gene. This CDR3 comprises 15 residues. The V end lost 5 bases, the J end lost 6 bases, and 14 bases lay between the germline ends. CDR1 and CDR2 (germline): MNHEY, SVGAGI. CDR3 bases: TGTGCCAGCAGTCCCGGGTCCCGGAGTAATTCACCCCTCCACTTT. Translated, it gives CASSPGSRSNSPLHF.

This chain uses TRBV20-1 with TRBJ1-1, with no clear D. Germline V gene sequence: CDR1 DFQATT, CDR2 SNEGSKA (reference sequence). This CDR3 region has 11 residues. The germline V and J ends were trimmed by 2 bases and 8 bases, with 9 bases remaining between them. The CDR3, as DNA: TGCAGTGCTAGAAGCAGCCGGGAAGCTTTCTTT. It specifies CSARSSREAFF.

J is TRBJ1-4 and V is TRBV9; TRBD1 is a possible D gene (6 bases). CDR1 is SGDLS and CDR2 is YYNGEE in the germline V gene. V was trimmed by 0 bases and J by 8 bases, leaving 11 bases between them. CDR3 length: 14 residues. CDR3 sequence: CASSVASGEEKLFF. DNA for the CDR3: TGTGCCAGCAGCGTAGCGTCAGGGGAAGAAAAACTGTTTTTT.

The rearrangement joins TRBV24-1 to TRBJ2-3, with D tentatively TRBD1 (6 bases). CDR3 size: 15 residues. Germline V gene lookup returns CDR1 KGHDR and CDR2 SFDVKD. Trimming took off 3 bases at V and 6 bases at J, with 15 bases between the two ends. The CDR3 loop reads CATSDPDSAQDTQYF. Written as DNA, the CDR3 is TGTGCCACCAGTGATCCGGACAGCGCGCAGGATACGCAGTATTTT.

Here the CDR3 reads CASSVGTGRYEQYF. Written as DNA, the CDR3 is TGTGCCAGCAGCGTCGGGACAGGGCGCTACGAGCAGTACTTC. The rearrangement joins TRBV9 to TRBJ2-7, with 9 bases fitting TRBD1. Trimming at V came to 2 bases and at J to 3 bases, leaving 3 bases not matched to a gene. This CDR3 is 14 amino acids long. Germline V gene sequence: CDR1 SGDLS, CDR2 YYNGEE. The full variable domain, rest sourced from reference TRBV9 and TRBJ2-7, is DSGVTQTPKHLITATGQRVTLRCSPRSGDLSVYWYQQSLDQGLQFLIQYYNGEERAKGNILERFSAQQFPDLHSELNLSSLELGDSALYFCASSVGTGRYEQYFGPGTRLTVT.

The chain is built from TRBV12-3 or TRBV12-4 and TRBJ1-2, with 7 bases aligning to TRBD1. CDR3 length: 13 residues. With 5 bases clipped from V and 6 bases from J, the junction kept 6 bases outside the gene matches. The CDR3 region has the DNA TGTGCCAGCAGTGGCGACAGGGCCCATGGCTACACCTTC. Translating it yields CASSGDRAHGYTF.

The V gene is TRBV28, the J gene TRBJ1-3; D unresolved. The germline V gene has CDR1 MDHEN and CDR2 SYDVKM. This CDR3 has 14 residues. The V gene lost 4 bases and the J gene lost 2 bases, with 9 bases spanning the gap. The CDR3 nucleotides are TGTGCCAGCAGTTCCCGGCAGCCTGGAAACACCATATATTTT. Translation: CASSSRQPGNTIYF.